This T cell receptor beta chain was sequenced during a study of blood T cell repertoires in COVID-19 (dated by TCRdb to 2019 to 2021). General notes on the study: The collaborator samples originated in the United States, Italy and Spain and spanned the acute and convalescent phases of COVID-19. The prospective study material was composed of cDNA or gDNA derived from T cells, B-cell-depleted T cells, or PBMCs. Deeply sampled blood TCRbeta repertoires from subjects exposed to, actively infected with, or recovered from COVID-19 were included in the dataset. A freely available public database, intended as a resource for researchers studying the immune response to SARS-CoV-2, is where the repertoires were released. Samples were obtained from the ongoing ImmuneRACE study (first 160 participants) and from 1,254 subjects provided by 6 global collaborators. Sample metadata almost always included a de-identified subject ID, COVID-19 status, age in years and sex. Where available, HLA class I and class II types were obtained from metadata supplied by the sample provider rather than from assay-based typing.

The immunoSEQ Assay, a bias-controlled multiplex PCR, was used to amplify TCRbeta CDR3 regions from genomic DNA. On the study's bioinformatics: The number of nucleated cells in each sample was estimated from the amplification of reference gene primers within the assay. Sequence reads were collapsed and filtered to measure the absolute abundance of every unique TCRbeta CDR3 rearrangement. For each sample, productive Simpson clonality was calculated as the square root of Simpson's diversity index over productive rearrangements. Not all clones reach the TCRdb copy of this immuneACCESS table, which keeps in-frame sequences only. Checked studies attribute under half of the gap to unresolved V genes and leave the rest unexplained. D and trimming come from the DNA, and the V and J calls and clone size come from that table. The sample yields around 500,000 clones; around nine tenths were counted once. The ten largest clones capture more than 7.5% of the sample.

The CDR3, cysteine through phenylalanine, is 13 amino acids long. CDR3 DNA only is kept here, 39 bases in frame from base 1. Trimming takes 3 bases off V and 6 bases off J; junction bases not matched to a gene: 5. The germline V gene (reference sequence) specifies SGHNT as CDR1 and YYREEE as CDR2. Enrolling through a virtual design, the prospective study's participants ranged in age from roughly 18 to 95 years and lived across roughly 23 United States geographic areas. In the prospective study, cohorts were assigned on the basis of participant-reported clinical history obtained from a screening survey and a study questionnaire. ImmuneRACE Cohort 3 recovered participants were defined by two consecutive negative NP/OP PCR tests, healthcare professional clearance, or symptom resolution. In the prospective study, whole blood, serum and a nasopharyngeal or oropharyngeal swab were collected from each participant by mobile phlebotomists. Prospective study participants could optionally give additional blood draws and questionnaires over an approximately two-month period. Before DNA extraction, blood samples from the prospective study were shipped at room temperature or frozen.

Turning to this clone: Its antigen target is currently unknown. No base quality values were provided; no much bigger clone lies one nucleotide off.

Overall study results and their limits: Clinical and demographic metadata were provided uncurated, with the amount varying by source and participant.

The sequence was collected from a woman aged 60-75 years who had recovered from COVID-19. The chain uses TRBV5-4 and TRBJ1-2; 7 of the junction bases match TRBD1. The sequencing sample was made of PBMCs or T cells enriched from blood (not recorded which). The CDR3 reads CASSYGTDNGYTF. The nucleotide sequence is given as TGTGCCAGCAGCTATGGGACAGACAATGGCTACACCTTC. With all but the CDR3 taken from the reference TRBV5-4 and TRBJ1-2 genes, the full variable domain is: ETGVTQSPTHLIKTRGQQVTLRCSSQSGHNTVSWYQQALGQGPQFIFQYYREEENGRGNFPPRFSGLQFPNYSSELNVNALELDDSALYLCASSYGTDNGYTFGSGTRLTVV.